Listed below are T cell receptor beta chains from one sample, sequenced in a study of blood T cell repertoires in COVID-19. Repertoires were generated with immunoSEQ multiplex PCR, while TCRdb's copy carries only in-frame clones and drops some. The data contain about 410,000 clones, around 91% of them seen just once; the ten biggest clones take up about 1.6%. The sequenced sample consisted of peripheral blood. These receptors originate from a woman in her 40s with COVID-19, enrolled during active disease. Each CDR3 is given with its conserved first and last residue. A D gene is named only where the DNA matches it firmly. Some rows mark clone size as missing; the rest say once, few, many or name a class of expanded clone.

size | D | J | V | DNA | CDR3
- | TRBD1 | TRBJ1-3 | TRBV11-2 | TGTGCCAGCAGCTTAGATATCGGACAGGGGAGGAACACCATATATTTT | CASSLDIGQGRNTIYF
- | TRBD1 | TRBJ1-1 | TRBV20-1 | TGCAGGGGGGGACAGGGAGCTGAAGCTTTCTTT | CRGGQGAEAFF
- | TRBD1 | TRBJ1-2 | TRBV5-1 | TGCGCCAGCAGCCCAGGGACAGTTGGCTATGGCTACACCTTC | CASSPGTVGYGYTF
- | - | TRBJ1-1 | TRBV7-8 | TGTGCCAGCAGCTTACGAGACAGGACGAACACTGAAGCTTTCTTT | CASSLRDRTNTEAFF
- | TRBD1 | TRBJ2-3 | TRBV6-5 | TGTGCCAGCAGTTCTGGACAGGGGGGGACGATAGGTCCGCAGTATTTT | CASSSGQGGTIGPQYF
- | TRBD2 | TRBJ2-7 | TRBV27 | TGTGCCAGCAGCCTTTTGACTAGCGGGAGGCGCGAGCAGTACTTC | CASSLLTSGRREQYF
- | - | TRBJ1-1 | TRBV10-1 | TGCGCCAGCAGAAGCGGGGGGGAGAACACTGAAGCTTTCTTT | CASRSGGENTEAFF
- | - | TRBJ1-1 | TRBV7-2 | TGTGCCAGCAGCTACAGGGTGAGCACTGAAGCTTTCTTT | CASSYRVSTEAFF
- | TRBD1 | TRBJ1-3 | TRBV29-1 | TGCAGCGCGGGACAGTCTCTTGGGAACACCATATATTTT | CSAGQSLGNTIYF
few | - | TRBJ1-4 | TRBV6-6 | TGTGCCAGCAGTCGGGGGGGGACTAATGAAAAACTGTTTTTT | CASSRGGTNEKLFF
- | TRBD2 | TRBJ2-2 | TRBV27 | TGTGCCAGCAGTTACCGGGACCGGGGGGGCACCGGGGAGCTGTTTTTT | CASSYRDRGGTGELFF
- | TRBD1 | TRBJ2-2 | TRBV5-1 | TGCGCCAGCAGCTCAACAGGGGGTAGGGACACCGGGGAGCTGTTTTTT | CASSSTGGRDTGELFF
- | - | TRBJ2-6 | TRBV10-3 | TGTGCCATCAGTGAGCCAGTCCCCTCTGGGGCCAACGTCCTGACTTTC | CAISEPVPSGANVLTF
- | - | TRBJ1-5 | TRBV2 | TGTGCCAGCAGCGGAGAGTCCAATAGCAATCAGCCCCAGCATTTT | CASSGESNSNQPQHF
- | TRBD1 | TRBJ2-4 | TRBV9 | TGTGCCAGCAGCGAGACCCCCGACAGGGCTAAAAACATTCAGTACTTC | CASSETPDRAKNIQYF
many | TRBD1 | TRBJ1-2 | TRBV5-5 | TGTGCCAGCAGCTTTCAGGGGGCGAATGGCTACACCTTC | CASSFQGANGYTF
- | - | TRBJ1-1 | TRBV21-1 | TGTGCCAGCAGCAAAGAGGGAGGGGTGAACACTGAAGCTTTCTTT | CASSKEGGVNTEAFF
- | - | TRBJ1-5 | TRBV19 | TGTGCCACCCTGAGAGGAGGGGCAGGCCAGCCCCAGCATTTT | CATLRGGAGQPQHF
- | - | TRBJ1-4 | TRBV10-3 | TGTGCCATCGGCGAGACGGGAAAGAATGAAAAACTGTTTTTT | CAIGETGKNEKLFF
once | - | TRBJ1-1 | TRBV7-9 | TGTGCCAGCAGCTCGGACAGTTTTAAGGAAGCTTTCTTT | CASSSDSFKEAFF
- | TRBD1 | TRBJ1-1 | TRBV30 | TGTGCCTGGAGGGGGCAGGGGGTTCGGTTCGGCACTGAAGCTTTCTTT | CAWRGQGVRFGTEAFF
- | - | TRBJ2-2 | TRBV6-5 | TGTGCCAGCAGTCTCGGGACACAAAACACCGGGGAGCTGTTTTTT | CASSLGTQNTGELFF
- | - | TRBJ2-1 | TRBV7-8 | TGTGCCAGCAGCTCTCTAGGCAACCAAGGAGCGAAGTTCTTC | CASSSLGNQGAKFF
- | - | TRBJ1-2 | TRBV5-4 | TGTGCCAGCAGCTTGGCGGCAGGTTCTAACTATGGCTACACCTTC | CASSLAAGSNYGYTF
- | - | TRBJ2-3 | TRBV14 | TGTGCCAGCAGCGCCCGGACAGTAAGCACAGATACGCAGTATTTT | CASSARTVSTDTQYF
- | - | TRBJ1-2 | TRBV5-1 | TGCGCCAGCAGCTTGCAGGCCTTACCTGATGGCTACACCTTC | CASSLQALPDGYTF
- | TRBD1 | TRBJ1-4 | TRBV6-5 | TGTGCCAGCAGTAGAGACAGGGGGGGAAATGAAAAACTGTTTTTT | CASSRDRGGNEKLFF
- | TRBD2 | TRBJ2-7 | TRBV7-9 | TGTGCCAGCAGCTTAGAAGGGACTAGTTTTTTCGAGCAGTACTTC | CASSLEGTSFFEQYF
- | - | TRBJ1-6 | TRBV7-3 | TGTGCCAGCAGCCGCCCAGGGAATTCACCCCTCCACTTT | CASSRPGNSPLHF
- | - | TRBJ2-3 | TRBV27 | TGTGCCAGCAGTTTGCACGGGGGTCTTCTTAGTACGCAGTATTTT | CASSLHGGLLSTQYF
- | TRBD2 | TRBJ2-1 | TRBV6-2/TRBV6-3 | TGTGCCAGCAGCCCTCGACTAGCGGGTGCCTACAATGAGCAGTTCTTC | CASSPRLAGAYNEQFF
once | TRBD1 | TRBJ2-3 | TRBV9 | TGTGCCAGCACCAAGACAGGGACCACAGATACGCAGTATTTT | CASTKTGTTDTQYF
- | - | TRBJ2-7 | TRBV28 | TGTGCCAGCAGTTTCCAGGGACACATCTCCTACGAGCAGTACTTC | CASSFQGHISYEQYF
- | - | TRBJ1-1 | TRBV12-3/TRBV12-4 | TGTGCCAGCAGTTTTTACATGAACACTGAAGCTTTCTTT | CASSFYMNTEAFF
- | TRBD1 | TRBJ1-1 | TRBV10-3 | TGTGCCATCAGTGAGTCCGGCAGGGGGCAGACTGAAGCTTTCTTT | CAISESGRGQTEAFF
- | - | TRBJ1-1 | TRBV27 | TGTGCCAGCAGTTTCTCCGCCCGGATAGCCGACAGGTACACTGAAGCTTTCTTT | CASSFSARIADRYTEAFF
- | TRBD1 | TRBJ1-3 | TRBV18 | TGTGCCAGCTCACCCCAAGGGGGCGCTGGAAACACCATATATTTT | CASSPQGGAGNTIYF
- | - | TRBJ1-1 | TRBV28 | TGTGCCAGCAGTTTAGGGACGGGACTCTGGGGGGCTTTCTTT | CASSLGTGLWGAFF
- | - | TRBJ2-1 | TRBV6-6 | TGTGCCAGCCTGGGCGGGAAAGGTGTCCATGAGCAGTTCTTC | CASLGGKGVHEQFF
- | - | TRBJ2-2 | TRBV7-3 | TGTGCCAGCAGCTTAACGTACAGGAGCACCGGGGAGCTGTTTTTT | CASSLTYRSTGELFF
- | - | TRBJ2-3 | TRBV18 | TGTGCCAGCTCACCATCCGTCCGGGGGAGCACAGATACGCAGTATTTT | CASSPSVRGSTDTQYF
- | TRBD1 | TRBJ2-7 | TRBV6-2/TRBV6-3 | TGTGCCAGCAGTTACCCGGACAGGGGGCGCGAGCAGTACTTC | CASSYPDRGREQYF
- | - | TRBJ1-2 | TRBV30 | TGTGCCTGGAGAACACTCTTCGGGTATGGCTACACCTTC | CAWRTLFGYGYTF
- | TRBD1 | TRBJ1-4 | TRBV5-8 | TGTGCCAGCAGCCTCCGGGACAGGGACGAAAAACTGTTTTTT | CASSLRDRDEKLFF